This entry features one TCR beta chain sequence. What it binds is unknown. These data come from a study of regulatory T cells in long-lasting Graves disease. Study-level results: Accuracy may have been reduced by the small sample size. Reduced TCR diversity was observed in persistent Graves' patients versus newly diagnosed patients.

TCR beta libraries were built with iRepertoire HTBI primers and Arm-PCR of CDR3 regions. Each CDR3 protein is one row after TCRdb ran MiXCR on the multiplex PCR reads. The sample records approximately 690,000 distinct CDR3 sequences, 25% to 35% being singletons. Trimming took 5 bases from V and 6 from J, leaving 20 bases between them. The germline V gene encodes CDR1 SGHTA and CDR2 FQGNSA. This CDR3 region has 16 residues. The time point: persistent/refractory GD, antithyroid drugs over 5 years with positive TRAb. There was RNA extracted from PBMCs, and the TCR library was made from it. Each of the patients was recruited from an endocrinology department situated in Xi'an, China.

V usage is TRBV7-2 and J usage is TRBJ1-5; D perhaps matches TRBD1 (6 bases). This receptor was obtained from a female donor with Graves disease. The source material was peripheral blood mononuclear cells (PBMCs), sampled when the disease was refractory, from a patient treated with antithyroid drugs. The DNA for the CDR3 is TGTGCCAGCAGCCACTCCTCGGGGGGGCAGGGTCAGCCCCAGCATTTT. Translating it yields CASSHSSGGQGQPQHF.